Presented here are 14 T cell receptor beta chains from one specimen sequenced in a study of identical twins. TCRdb re-called the 5' RACE reads with MiXCR, one entry per CDR3 protein. The repertoire includes around 1.7 million distinct CDR3 sequences, less than 40% of them detected once, and around 0.25% sits in the top ten. Input material: cord blood. The receptors shown here come from a newborn girl in good health.

This chain joins TRBV10-3 and TRBJ2-1; D may be TRBD2 (6 bases). Germline CDR1 reads ENHRY; CDR2 reads SYGVKD. V was clipped by 6 bases and J by 0 bases, with 12 bases between them. This CDR3 comprises 15 residues. DNA for the CDR3: TGTGCCATCAGCTGGGACTTCAGCTCCTACAATGAGCAGTTCTTC. It translates to CAISWDFSSYNEQFF.

The V call is TRBV25-1, the J call TRBJ2-1; possible D gene TRBD2, 5 bases. CDR1 MGHDK and CDR2 SYGVNS come from the germline V gene. The CDR3 runs 14 residues. The germline V and J ends were trimmed by 3 bases and 8 bases, with 14 bases remaining between them. The CDR3, as DNA: TGTGCCAGCAGTGACCCCTCAGCGGTCGATGAGCAGTTCTTC. This translates into CASSDPSAVDEQFF.

This chain joins TRBV2 and TRBJ2-2, with 9 nucleotides matching TRBD1. V shed 6 bases, J shed 8 bases, and the junction held 13 bases outside the gene matches. This CDR3 comprises 16 residues. Germline CDR1 and CDR2: SNHLY and FYNNEI. In nucleotides, the CDR3 is TGTGCCAGCAGGAAAGCCGGGACAGGGAGCCTTGGGGAGCTGTTTTTT. Translating it yields CASRKAGTGSLGELFF.

The gene calls are TRBV20-1 and TRBJ2-7, with 9 positions matching TRBD1. CDR3 length equals 15 residues. The germline CDR1 and CDR2 sequences are DFQATT and SNEGSKA (reference sequence). With 1 base clipped from V and 7 bases from J, the junction kept 11 bases outside the gene matches. The CDR3 sequence is CSARAYRGLDNEQYF. In nucleotides, the CDR3 is TGCAGTGCTAGAGCTTACAGGGGGCTAGACAATGAGCAGTACTTC.

In the case of this clonotype: This may be a read error, as it is one base from a much larger clone. The chain employs TRBV29-1 and TRBJ2-1; tentative D call: TRBD2 (6 bases). CDR3 length equals 14 residues. In germline, CDR1 is SQVTM, CDR2 ANQGSEA. For the CDR3, the DNA is TGCGGCGTTGAAGGAGGGTTCTCCTACAATGAGCAGTTCTTC. Its protein product is CGVEGGFSYNEQFF.

The sample holds a few counts of this clonotype. The rearrangement links TRBV12-3 or TRBV12-4 to TRBJ1-3; TRBD1 is a possible D gene (5 bases). V shed 3 bases and J shed 4 bases, with 16 bases lying between them. This CDR3 region has 16 residues. CDR3 protein: CASSLRQGGLGNTIYF. The DNA for the CDR3 is TGTGCCAGCAGTTTGAGGCAGGGAGGGCTCGGAAACACCATATATTTT.

Points on this clonotype: A much larger clone lies one base from this, so it may be a read error. J is TRBJ2-1 and V is TRBV4-1; the D is unclear. In germline, CDR1 is MGHRA, CDR2 YSYEKL. This CDR3 has 12 amino acids. CDR3 in DNA: TGCGCCAGCATCCAAGATGTGGGTGAGCAGTTCTTC. Amino acid sequence: CASIQDVGEQFF.

This clonotype came up a few times. The V and J genes are TRBV27 and TRBJ2-1; TRBD2 might be the D (5 bases). Trimming removed 3 bases from V and 0 bases from J, with 18 bases in between. This CDR3 has 18 amino acids. From germline, CDR1 is MNHEY and CDR2 SMNVEV (reference sequence). The CDR3 here is CASSFSGYSGNSYNEQFF. The DNA of the CDR3 is TGTGCCAGCAGTTTCTCCGGCTACAGCGGAAACTCCTACAATGAGCAGTTCTTC.

V gene TRBV4-1 combines with J gene TRBJ1-2; 9 nucleotides match TRBD1. The CDR3 extends over 17 amino acids. The germline V gene has CDR1 MGHRA and CDR2 YSYEKL. The trim removed 2 bases at V and 2 bases at J, leaving 9 bases unmatched. In DNA form, the CDR3 reads TGCGCCAGCAGCCAATCCCTCGGGACAGGGACGAACTATGGCTACACCTTC. It is translated as CASSQSLGTGTNYGYTF.

The gene calls are TRBV29-1 and TRBJ2-3; TRBD2 matches 9 bases. Looked up from germline, CDR1 is SQVTM and CDR2 is ANQGSEA. The CDR3 has 15 amino acids. V lost 3 bases to trimming and J lost 1 base; unmatched junction nucleotides: 5. DNA of the CDR3: TGCAGCGTTGAGCTAGCGGGATCGGGCACAGATACGCAGTATTTT. It translates to CSVELAGSGTDTQYF.

Many counts were recorded for this clonotype. The chain joins TRBV18 to TRBJ1-2; possible D gene TRBD1, 5 bases. The germline V gene encodes CDR1 KGHSH and CDR2 LQKENI. The CDR3 is 14 residues long. Trimming removed 3 bases at V and 0 bases at J, with 8 bases between. The CDR3 protein is CASSPDSPNYGYTF. The CDR3 DNA follows: TGTGCCAGCTCACCTGACAGCCCTAACTATGGCTACACCTTC.

The chain combines TRBV7-2 with TRBJ2-3; D gene ambiguous. Germline V CDR1 and CDR2: SGHTA, FQGNSA. This CDR3 spans 15 amino acids. The V end was cut by 2 bases, the J end by 1 base, with 10 bases between. CDR3 in amino acids: CASSLRNFGTDTQYF. The CDR3 DNA is TGTGCCAGCAGCTTACGGAATTTCGGCACAGATACGCAGTATTTT.

The table lists this clonotype with a few counts. This chain connects TRBV12-5 to TRBJ2-3, with a weak D call TRBD1 (5 bases). This CDR3 is 13 amino acids long. The ends were cut back, 9 bases at V and 2 bases at J, with 12 bases in the middle. Germline CDR1 reads LGHNT; CDR2 reads FRNRAP. The CDR3 loop is CASRLGHTDTQYF. CDR3 sequence (DNA): TGTGCTAGCCGCTTGGGGCACACAGATACGCAGTATTTT.

This chain connects TRBV7-9 to TRBJ2-1; D is tentatively TRBD1 or TRBD2 (6 bases each). The V end lost 2 bases, the J end lost 3 bases, and 14 bases lay between the germline ends. Germline lookup yields CDR1 SEHNR and CDR2 FQNEAQ (reference sequence). The CDR3 has 16 residues. CDR3 nucleotides: TGTGCCAGCAGCTTAAGGGGCGGGACATACTACAATGAGCAGTTCTTC. Its translation is CASSLRGGTYYNEQFF.